Listed below are T cell receptor beta chains from one sample, sequenced in a study of response to subunit inactivated influenza vaccine. TCRdb reprocessed the RT-PCR reads with MiXCR, giving one entry per CDR3 protein. The data hold roughly 540,000 distinct CDR3 sequences, with around a quarter observed a single time. The same data also contributed to another study, on T cells expressing NK-cell markers.

The sequencing used CD4+ T cells sorted from PBMCs, collected 11 to 12 days after vaccination. The receptor source for this set is a man in his fifties who received an inactivated influenza vaccine. Each CDR3 is given without its conserved first and last residue.

CDR3 length | J gene | V gene | CDR3 protein
11 | TRBJ1-1 | TRBV12-3/TRBV12-4 | ASRRDSNTEAF
16 | TRBJ1-1 | TRBV4-1 | ASSQEPDKGLMNTEAF
10 | TRBJ2-2 | TRBV2 | ASRTDSRELF
11 | TRBJ1-3 | TRBV20-1 | SARPFSGNTIY
14 | TRBJ2-7 | TRBV4-3 | ASSRELTLNTYEQY
13 | TRBJ2-1 | TRBV12-3/TRBV12-4 | ASTPGLAGVSEQF
11 | TRBJ1-5 | TRBV6-2/TRBV6-3 | ASSWGGNQPQH
14 | TRBJ1-5 | TRBV5-1 | ASSLTTGALNQPQH
14 | TRBJ2-1 | TRBV20-1 | SARGSRGEGYNEQF
12 | TRBJ2-5 | TRBV28 | ATKQGPQRETQY
13 | TRBJ2-3 | TRBV9 | ASSVGGQGTDTQY
13 | TRBJ2-7 | TRBV5-1 | ASSGGPQGVYEQY
14 | TRBJ2-1 | TRBV7-9 | ASSHQGLGRYNEQF
13 | TRBJ2-7 | TRBV12-3/TRBV12-4 | ASSSPRDRAYEQY
11 | TRBJ1-5 | TRBV7-2 | ASNQQENQPQH
15 | TRBJ2-3 | TRBV6-1 | ACSPGLTSPGTDTQY
10 | TRBJ1-6 | TRBV12-3/TRBV12-4 | ASSWANSPLH
12 | TRBJ2-3 | TRBV9 | ASSYTGGTDTQY
15 | TRBJ2-3 | TRBV7-9 | ASSLEGLAVSTDTQY
14 | TRBJ2-1 | TRBV5-1 | ASSPGANRDYNEQF
13 | TRBJ1-3 | TRBV3-1 | ASSQDLRSGNTIY
11 | TRBJ1-2 | TRBV11-2 | ASSLGQEYSGT
13 | TRBJ2-5 | TRBV7-9 | ASSLGDRPQETQY
13 | TRBJ2-1 | TRBV20-1 | SAKPGRKLFNEQF
11 | TRBJ2-5 | TRBV20-1 | SASDTRSETQY
16 | TRBJ1-4 | TRBV4-2 | ASSQVLGQGVSDEKLF
9 | TRBJ2-3 | TRBV29-1 | SVTRPDTQY
14 | TRBJ2-2 | TRBV5-1 | ASSFASGGFTGELF
10 | TRBJ1-1 | TRBV29-1 | SVEDTGKWAF
14 | TRBJ2-1 | TRBV7-2 | ASSLAAGGPYNEQF
13 | TRBJ1-1 | TRBV30 | AWRARDRVNTEAF